The rows below give T cell receptor beta chains drawn from one sample of a study of T-cell reconstitution after alpha-beta-depleted transplantation in children. TCRdb called the PCR reads again in MiXCR, with one record for every CDR3 protein. The sample contains roughly 500,000 distinct CDR3 sequences, around 13% of which appear only once. The sample was PBMCs from the stem cell graft donor, taken from the stem cell graft. The origin of the receptors is a human donor who donated a stem cell graft to a child with combined immunodeficiency. Both conserved end residues are part of each CDR3. The D gene is left open where the match is weak. The size of a clone is reported for some rows only, either as once, few or many, or as a class for expanded clones.

TRBJ2-7	.	TRBV4-3	.	14	TGCGCCAGCAGCCAAAGTCTCGCGGCCTTTACCCAGTACTTC	CASSQSLAAFTQYF
TRBJ2-7	.	TRBV4-2	.	18	TGTGCCAGCAGCCAAGAACCTCCTCCAGGAGGGTTTGAATGCGAGCAGTACTTC	CASSQEPPPGGFECEQYF
TRBJ2-1	many	TRBV10-3	.	14	TGTGCCATCAGTACGGACAGACTTAACAATGAGCAGTTCTTC	CAISTDRLNNEQFF
TRBJ1-1	.	TRBV5-1	.	15	TGCGCCAGCAGCTCATCAACCGGGGCAAACACTGAAGCTTTCTTT	CASSSSTGANTEAFF
TRBJ2-1	.	TRBV2	.	16	TGTGCCAGCCCGAAAACCCAGGGAGTTTCCTACAATGAGCAGTTCTTC	CASPKTQGVSYNEQFF
TRBJ2-2	many	TRBV12-3/TRBV12-4	.	12	TGTGCCAGCAGCCCCGCGGTACGGGAGCTGTTTTTT	CASSPAVRELFF
TRBJ2-1	once	TRBV30	.	11	TGTGCCCAGAGGGTAGGATATGAGCAGTTCTTC	CAQRVGYEQFF
TRBJ2-7	.	TRBV12-3/TRBV12-4	TRBD1	14	TGTGCCAGCAGGGCCGGACAGGGCGGAAACGAGCAGTACTTC	CASRAGQGGNEQYF
TRBJ1-2	few	TRBV11-2	.	15	TGTGCCAGCAGCTCCCCCGGTGGATTTGGGTATGGCTACACCTTC	CASSSPGGFGYGYTF
TRBJ1-5	.	TRBV6-5	.	14	TGTGCCAGCAGTTCCCTCCGGAGAAATCAGCCCCAGCATTTT	CASSSLRRNQPQHF
TRBJ1-1	few	TRBV6-1	.	14	TGTGCCAGCAGTGAGGCAGCCTTAAACACTGAAGCTTTCTTT	CASSEAALNTEAFF
TRBJ2-7	.	TRBV2	.	12	TGTGCCGGGACTGGCGGTCCCTACGAGCAGTACTTC	CAGTGGPYEQYF
TRBJ2-3	.	TRBV12-3/TRBV12-4	TRBD2	17	TGTGCCAGCAGTTTAGGCGGACTAGCGGGGTCCATGGATACGCAGTATTTT	CASSLGGLAGSMDTQYF
TRBJ2-2	few	TRBV7-2	TRBD2	15	TGTGCCAGCAGCTGGGTGGGGGGGGACACCGGGGAGCTGTTTTTT	CASSWVGGDTGELFF
TRBJ2-3	many	TRBV4-1	.	17	TGCGCCAGCAGCCAAGAGCCCCGGGGAAGATCCCGGCCCCCGCAGTATTTT	CASSQEPRGRSRPPQYF
TRBJ2-7	.	TRBV3-1	TRBD2	16	TGTGCCAGCAGCCAAGGACTAGCGGGAGACTTCTACGAGCAGTACTTC	CASSQGLAGDFYEQYF
TRBJ1-5	.	TRBV7-9	.	14	TGTGCCAGCAGCTTCGCATATAGCAATCAGCCCCAGCATTTT	CASSFAYSNQPQHF
TRBJ2-3	few	TRBV24-1	.	16	TGTGCCACCAGTGACCGAAGCCCAGCTGTTGCAGATACGCAGTATTTT	CATSDRSPAVADTQYF
TRBJ2-1	.	TRBV4-3	.	16	TGCGCCAGCAGCCAACTCACCAGGGACCTTAACAATGAGCAGTTCTTC	CASSQLTRDLNNEQFF
TRBJ2-7	many	TRBV12-3/TRBV12-4	.	14	TGTGCCAGCAGTCTAGGGACACCACTCTACGAGCAGTACTTC	CASSLGTPLYEQYF
TRBJ2-3	once	TRBV9	TRBD2	15	TGTGCCAGCAGCGCCTCCGGGGGGGCGGAAGATACGCAGTATTTT	CASSASGGAEDTQYF
TRBJ2-2	.	TRBV7-2	TRBD1	19	TGTGCCAGCAGCTTAGCTCCGGGACAGGGTGGGAGAAGGACCGGGGAGCTGTTTTTT	CASSLAPGQGGRRTGELFF
TRBJ2-7	few	TRBV7-8	.	15	TGTGCCAGCAGCTTAGGTGGGGACAACCCCTACGAGCAGTACTTC	CASSLGGDNPYEQYF
TRBJ2-3	many	TRBV10-2	.	13	TGCGCCAGCAGTGATAAGGGACCAGATACGCAGTATTTT	CASSDKGPDTQYF
TRBJ1-1	many	TRBV5-1	.	14	TGCGCCAGCATCGTAGGGGATAGGGACACTGAAGCTTTCTTT	CASIVGDRDTEAFF
TRBJ1-2	.	TRBV12-3/TRBV12-4	.	14	TGTGCCAGCAGTTTGGAGTGGGGAAGGGGTGGCTACACCTTC	CASSLEWGRGGYTF
TRBJ2-3	few	TRBV19	.	13	TGTGCCAGCAAACAGGGAGGCCCAGATACGCAGTATTTT	CASKQGGPDTQYF
TRBJ2-1	many	TRBV7-8	TRBD2	15	TGTGCCAGCAGCGTCGGGACTAGCGGCTACAATGAGCAGTTCTTC	CASSVGTSGYNEQFF